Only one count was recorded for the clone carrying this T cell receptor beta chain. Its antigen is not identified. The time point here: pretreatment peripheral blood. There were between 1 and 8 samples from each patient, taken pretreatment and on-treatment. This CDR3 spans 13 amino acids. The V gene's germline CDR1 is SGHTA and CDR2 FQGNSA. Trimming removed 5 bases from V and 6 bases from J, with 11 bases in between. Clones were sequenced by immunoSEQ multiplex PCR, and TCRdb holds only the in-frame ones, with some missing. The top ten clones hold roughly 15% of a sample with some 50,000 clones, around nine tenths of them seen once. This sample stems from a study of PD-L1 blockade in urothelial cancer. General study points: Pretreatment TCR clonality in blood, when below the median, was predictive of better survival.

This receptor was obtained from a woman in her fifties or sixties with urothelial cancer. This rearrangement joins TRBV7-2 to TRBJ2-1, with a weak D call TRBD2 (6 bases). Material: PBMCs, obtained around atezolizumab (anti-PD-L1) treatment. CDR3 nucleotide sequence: TGTGCCAGCAGCCCGACTAGTCCCAATGAGCAGTTCTTC. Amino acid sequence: CASSPTSPNEQFF.